Following are 10 T cell receptor beta chains from one sample sequenced in a study of T cell changes during pregnancy in multiple sclerosis. The protocol was immunoSEQ multiplex PCR, while the TCRdb copy is restricted to in-frame clones and leaves out a portion. The table includes tens of thousands of clones, roughly 94% detected once. The material was peripheral blood, obtained before pregnancy. These receptors originate from a female donor with multiple sclerosis, enrolled in a pregnancy study.

The chain employs TRBV5-4 and TRBJ2-1; D might be TRBD2 (5 bases). The CDR3 is 13 residues long. The V gene's germline CDR1 is SGHNT and CDR2 YYREEE (reference sequence). V lost 1 base, J lost 7 bases, and 9 bases lay in between. The CDR3 is CASSLKRENEQFF. CDR3 bases: TGTGCCAGCAGCTTGAAGAGGGAGAATGAGCAGTTCTTC.

The chain employs TRBV28 and TRBJ2-7; 9 bases match TRBD2. The CDR3 spans 15 residues. V trimming: 1 base; J trimming: 3 bases; junction bases outside the gene matches: 4. Per germline, CDR1 MDHEN and CDR2 SYDVKM. As DNA, the CDR3 is TGTGCCAGCAGTTTATATGGCGGGAGGGACTACGAGCAGTACTTC. Its translation is CASSLYGGRDYEQYF.

This sequence joins TRBV28 and TRBJ2-2; 7 bases map to TRBD2. The CDR3 length is 15 residues. Trimming removed 8 bases from V and 2 bases from J; junction bases left unmatched: 8. Germline-derived CDR1 and CDR2 are MDHEN and SYDVKM. The CDR3 nucleotides are TGTGCCAGCTACGCTGCGGGAGAAAACACCGGGGAGCTGTTTTTT. Amino acids: CASYAAGENTGELFF.

This rearrangement joins TRBV27 to TRBJ1-5, with D perhaps TRBD1 (6 bases). Looked up from germline, CDR1 is MNHEY and CDR2 is SMNVEV (reference sequence). The CDR3 is 12 amino acids. Trimming left V 7 bases short and J 4 bases short, with 8 bases between. The CDR3 nucleotides are TGTGCCAGCAACAGGGAAAATCAGCCCCAGCATTTT. Its protein product is CASNRENQPQHF.

The chain is built from TRBV5-5 and TRBJ2-7, with D possibly matching TRBD2 (6 bases). The CDR3 extends over 14 amino acids. CDR1 and CDR2 (germline): SGHKS, YYEKEE (reference sequence). V dropped 7 bases and J dropped 0 bases, with 14 bases sitting between them. CDR3 in DNA: TGTGCCAGCCGACTAGGCTCCCACTCCTACGAGCAGTACTTC. Amino acid sequence: CASRLGSHSYEQYF. Full variable domain (remainder filled in from reference TRBV5-5 and TRBJ2-7): DAGVTQSPTHLIKTRGQQVTLRCSPISGHKSVSWYQQVLGQGPQFIFQYYEKEERGRGNFPDRFSARQFPNYSSELNVNALLLGDSALYLCASRLGSHSYEQYFGPGTRLTVT.

The rearrangement uses TRBV6-6 and TRBJ2-7, with 11 nucleotides matching TRBD2. V lost 2 bases to trimming and J lost 6 bases; unmatched junction nucleotides: 9. Germline-derived CDR1 and CDR2 are MNHNY and SVGAGI (reference sequence). The CDR3 sequence is 16 residues long. The CDR3 nucleotides are TGTGCCAGCAGTTACAACCTAGCGGGAGGTACGAGCGAGCAGTACTTC. It is translated as CASSYNLAGGTSEQYF.

V is TRBV25-1 and J is TRBJ1-1; TRBD1 is a possible D gene (6 bases). The CDR3 extends over 14 amino acids. V was cut by 1 base and J by 4 bases, with 10 bases left in between. Germline assignment: CDR1 MGHDK and CDR2 SYGVNS. CDR3 in DNA: TGTGCCAGCAGTGAATTTTTGGACAGCACTGAAGCTTTCTTT. Protein: CASSEFLDSTEAFF.

The V and J genes are TRBV30 and TRBJ2-5; 11 bases line up with TRBD1. V lost 5 bases, J lost 4 bases, and 3 bases stayed unmatched. CDR1 and CDR2 from the germline V gene are GTSNPN and SVGIG (reference sequence). This CDR3 has 13 residues. The CDR3 DNA is TGTGCCTGGGGGGACAGGGGGGGAGAGACCCAGTACTTC. It is translated as CAWGDRGGETQYF.

This clone was seen a few times. J is TRBJ1-5 and V is TRBV10-3, with 8 bases fitting TRBD1. With 11 bases clipped from V and 3 bases from J, the junction kept 9 bases outside the gene matches. The CDR3 has 14 residues. From germline, CDR1 is ENHRY and CDR2 SYGVKD. CDR3 loop: CASWTGNFNQPQHF. The CDR3 nucleotides read TGTGCCTCGTGGACAGGGAACTTCAATCAGCCCCAGCATTTT.

The chain couples TRBV5-6 to TRBJ2-1; 12 nucleotides match TRBD2. With 5 bases clipped from V and 2 bases from J, the junction kept 5 bases outside the gene matches. This CDR3 is built from 16 residues. CDR1 and CDR2 from the germline V gene are SGHDT and YYEEEE. CDR3 amino acids: CASSHRTSGAYNEQFF. CDR3 DNA sequence: TGTGCCAGCAGTCATAGGACTAGCGGGGCCTACAATGAGCAGTTCTTC.